Each of the 3 T cell receptor beta chains below was sequenced from the same sample in a study of control samples from healthy donors and cancer patients. TCRdb keeps only in-frame clones here, not all; method: immunoSEQ multiplex PCR. The sample records 100,000 to 150,000 clones, 85% to 95% being singletons. Sequencing was carried out using PBMCs. The receptors shown here come from a man of 80 years or more with head and neck cancer.

The table lists this clone with many counts. The chain recombines TRBV2 with TRBJ1-5; D perhaps matches TRBD1 (6 bases). Trimming shortened V by 7 bases and J by 2 bases, and 12 bases separated the two germline ends. Per germline, CDR1 SNHLY and CDR2 FYNNEI. This CDR3 has 14 amino acids. The CDR3 bases are TGTGCCAGCACCTACGGGGGCGGCAATCAGCCCCAGCATTTT. It yields the protein CASTYGGGNQPQHF.

This sequence joins TRBV6-4 and TRBJ1-4; 9 positions match TRBD1. The CDR3 is made up of 14 amino acids. Germline V gene sequence: CDR1 MRHNA, CDR2 SNTAGT. J lost 0 bases, V lost 11 bases, and 4 bases had no gene match. This CDR3 reads CAGGTGTTNEKLFF. As DNA, the CDR3 is TGTGCCGGCGGGACAGGGACAACTAATGAAAAACTGTTTTTT.

The rearrangement joins TRBV18 to TRBJ2-4; TRBD1 matches at 9 bases. The trim removed 3 bases at V and 8 bases at J, leaving 5 bases unmatched. The CDR3 is made up of 14 amino acids. Germline V lookup: CDR1 KGHSH, CDR2 LQKENI. The CDR3 DNA reads as TGTGCCAGCTCACCCCGGACAGGGGAGGACATTCAGTACTTC. Translating it yields CASSPRTGEDIQYF.